Detailed here is one T cell receptor beta chain. This sample is drawn from a study of blood T cell repertoires in COVID-19. On the study more broadly: Samples of COVID-19 (acute and convalescent) were obtained from the United States, Italy and Spain. PBMCs, B-cell-depleted T cells, or T cells provided the cDNA or gDNA that made up the material.

In the study's own analysis: The authors estimated nucleated cell counts from reference gene primer amplification. Profiled with immunoSEQ multiplex PCR; TCRdb holds only in-frame clones, not every one. The V and J calls and clone size are taken from that table; D and trimming were inferred from the DNA. The profile shows more than 200,000 clones, around nine tenths of them singletons. This CDR3 comprises 14 residues. The germline gives CDR1 MDHEN, CDR2 SYDVKM. The ends were cut back, 4 bases at V and 7 bases at J, with 17 bases in the middle. The chain is built from TRBV28 and TRBJ2-7; possibly TRBD2 for D (7 bases). The specimen was peripheral blood. This sequence was found in an older woman with acute or convalescent COVID-19. The CDR3 region is CASSSAGAKGEQYF. CDR3 DNA: TGTGCCAGCAGTTCGGCGGGGGCCAAGGGTGAGCAGTACTTC.